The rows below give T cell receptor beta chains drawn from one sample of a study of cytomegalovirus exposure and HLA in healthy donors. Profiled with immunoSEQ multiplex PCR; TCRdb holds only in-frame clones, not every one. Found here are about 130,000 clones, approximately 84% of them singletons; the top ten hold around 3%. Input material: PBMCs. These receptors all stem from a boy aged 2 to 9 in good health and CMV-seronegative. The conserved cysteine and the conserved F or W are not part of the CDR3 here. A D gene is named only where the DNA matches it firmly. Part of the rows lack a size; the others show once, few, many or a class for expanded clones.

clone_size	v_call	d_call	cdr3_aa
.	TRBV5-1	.	ASSLRGGRTDTQY
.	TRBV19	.	ASNFRGTYNEQF
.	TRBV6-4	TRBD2	AGSEVSGGQETQY
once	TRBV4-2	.	ASSRATGWNTEAF
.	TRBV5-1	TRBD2	ASSLAGGNEQF
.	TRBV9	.	ASSVDRGLSGNTIY
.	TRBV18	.	ASSGIRTISYEQY
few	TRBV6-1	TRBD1	ANRQGWNTEAF
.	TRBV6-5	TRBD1	ASSYRGPQETQY
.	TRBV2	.	ASKIGERNTIY
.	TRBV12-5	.	ASEGQSDRRYEQY
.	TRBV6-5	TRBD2	ASRLAGGYFGEQF
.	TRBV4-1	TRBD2	ASSQPLAGVGFDTQY
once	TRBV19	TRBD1	ASNPTGTAHGYT
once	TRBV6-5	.	ASRERRPRNEQF
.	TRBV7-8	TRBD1	ASSLDRTGVSLNSGNTIY
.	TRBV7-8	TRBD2	ASSFRLAGGLPYEQY
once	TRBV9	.	ASSPLKARSNYGYT
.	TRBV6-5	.	ASSYVGEVYNEQF
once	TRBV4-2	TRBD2	ASSQQKREGDTGELF